Below, one TCR beta chain is given with its context. Unmatched junction bases numbered 4, after V lost 0 bases and J lost 6 bases. The CDR3 runs 15 residues. Per germline, CDR1 SGHDN and CDR2 FVKESK. The data derive from a study of shared T cell receptors in the human thymus. Method: immunoSEQ multiplex PCR; TCRdb's copy keeps in-frame clones and lacks some. Of hundreds of thousands of clones in the sample, 70% to 80% are singletons; the top ten hold more than 0.01%. These records were also assigned to another study, of human thymus T cells. From that report: Thymus was obtained from resections taken during corrective heart surgery. There appeared to be biased usage of V and J genes in thymic and blood repertoires. Related research found strongly overlapping thymic repertoires in unrelated individuals.

Sequenced input: thymocytes. The receptor's source is a boy under two years old with a congenital heart defect. The rearrangement links TRBV14 to TRBJ2-7; TRBD2 aligns across 11 bases. The CDR3 DNA follows: TGTGCCAGCAGCCAAGATCTACTAGCGGGAGCCGAGCAGTACTTC. Translation: CASSQDLLAGAEQYF.